The 27 T cell receptor beta chains given below trace back to one sample, sequenced in a study of T-cell memory formation after mild COVID-19 (TCRdb year 2021). The library was made by 5' RACE. Reads for this sample came from an Illumina NovaSeq 6000. TCRdb applied fastp at Q25 and MiXCR to the public reads, then kept only in-frame beta chains. CDR3 protein sequences are deduplicated, and each keeps its most common genes and DNA. A total of about 360,000 distinct CDR3 sequences appear in this sample, 10% to 15% of them only once. The ten largest clones represent 20% to 25% of the sample. The sequenced sample consisted of PBMCs or a T cell subset sorted from them (not recorded which). These receptor sequences come from a man younger than 35 who had mild COVID-19 (a few samples of this study predate the infection). The sample titles of this study are shuffled in the database, so cell type and time point are left out; the donor was told from shared clones.

This clonotype has just a few counts. The chain couples TRBV7-2 to TRBJ2-3; 9 bases are a match to TRBD2. Trimming cost V 0 bases and J 4 bases; bases outside gene matches: 2. Germline loops: CDR1 SGHTA, CDR2 FQGNSA. There are 15 residues in the CDR3. The chain's CDR3 is CASSLAASGADTQYF. DNA for the CDR3: TGTGCCAGCAGCTTAGCGGCTAGCGGGGCAGATACGCAGTATTTT.

The V gene is TRBV7-9, the J gene TRBJ1-1; D unresolved. V shed 5 bases and J shed 4 bases, with 17 bases lying between them. The germline V gene has CDR1 SEHNR and CDR2 FQNEAQ (reference sequence). This CDR3 is 15 amino acids long. The CDR3, as DNA: TGTGCCAGCAGCCCCCCATGGGCCACTCGCACTGAAGCTTTCTTT. Translation: CASSPPWATRTEAFF.

In this sample, this clonotype turned up a few times. This chain connects TRBV6-5 to TRBJ2-7; the D call may be TRBD1 or TRBD2 (6 bases each). CDR1 and CDR2 (germline): MNHEY, SVGAGI. The CDR3 is made up of 13 amino acids. The V end was cut by 4 bases, the J end by 3 bases, with 10 bases between. This CDR3 is CASSSKGGYEQYF. The CDR3 DNA sequence: TGTGCCAGCAGTTCCAAGGGGGGCTACGAGCAGTACTTC.

The CDR3 is CASNQLNYGYTF. The CDR3 nucleotides are TGTGCCAGCAACCAACTCAACTATGGCTACACCTTC. This chain links TRBV7-9 with TRBJ1-2; D not certain. Germline CDR1 and CDR2: SEHNR and FQNEAQ (reference sequence). This CDR3 has 12 residues. The V and J ends lost 7 bases and 2 bases respectively, with 8 bases between them.

In its sample, this clonotype was seen a few times. This chain joins TRBV7-2 and TRBJ1-2; D perhaps matches TRBD1 (6 bases). CDR1 and CDR2 from the germline V gene are SGHTA and FQGNSA. The CDR3 totals 12 residues. V was shortened by 7 bases and J by 4 bases, with 10 bases between the two germline ends. CDR3: CASTTGTYGYTF. CDR3 in DNA: TGTGCCAGCACCACAGGGACCTATGGCTACACCTTC.

This clonotype was observed a few times. This sequence joins TRBV5-6 and TRBJ1-5; D is perhaps TRBD1 (6 bases). Trimming removed 2 bases at V and 3 bases at J, with 9 bases between. CDR3 size: 14 residues. Germline V lookup: CDR1 SGHDT, CDR2 YYEEEE. CDR3 sequence: CASSFGTNNQPQHF. The DNA for the CDR3 is TGTGCCAGCAGCTTTGGGACAAACAATCAGCCCCAGCATTTT.

This clonotype was counted only a few times. The genes are TRBV30 and TRBJ2-4, with 11 bases identical to TRBD1. J was trimmed by 3 bases and V by 4 bases; bases with no gene match: 2. Looked up from germline, CDR1 is GTSNPN and CDR2 is SVGIG (reference sequence). The length of the CDR3 is 14 residues. The CDR3 region has the DNA TGTGCCTGGACCGGGACAGGGGGCAAAAACATTCAGTACTTC. Translation: CAWTGTGGKNIQYF.

This clonotype was recorded at least ten times. The chain recombines TRBV12-3 or TRBV12-4 with TRBJ2-2; D gene ambiguous. CDR3 size: 14 residues. Trimming cost V 5 bases and J 1 base, with 8 bases left between them. The CDR3 protein is CASSRQRNTGELFF. The CDR3, as DNA: TGTGCCAGCAGTCGCCAGCGGAACACCGGGGAGCTGTTTTTT.

This clonotype appeared many times. The chain employs TRBV12-3 or TRBV12-4 and TRBJ2-3, with TRBD2 matching 8 bases. The CDR3 consists of 13 residues. The chain's CDR3 is CVNERGPADTQYF. The DNA for the CDR3 is TGTGTCAACGAGCGGGGGCCAGCAGATACGCAGTATTTT.

This clonotype has more than one count but fewer than ten. The chain recombines TRBV5-1 with TRBJ2-3; maybe TRBD1 (5 bases). V was shortened by 2 bases and J by 4 bases, with 11 bases between the two germline ends. The CDR3 spans 14 residues. The germline V gene has CDR1 SGHRS and CDR2 YFSETQ. The CDR3 DNA reads as TGCGCCAGCAGCTTCCAGGGTTCCCCAGATACGCAGTATTTT. Protein sequence: CASSFQGSPDTQYF.

The CDR3 sequence is CASSLGYGLEAFF. In nucleotides, the CDR3 is TGTGCCAGCAGCTTAGGATACGGTTTGGAAGCTTTCTTT. This chain links TRBV7-2 with TRBJ1-1; D unclear. Germline CDR1 reads SGHTA; CDR2 reads FQGNSA. The CDR3 length is 13 residues. The V gene lost 1 base and the J gene lost 8 bases, with 11 bases spanning the gap. Full variable domain (outside the CDR3, taken from reference TRBV7-2 and TRBJ1-1): GAGVSQSPSNKVTEKGKDVELRCDPISGHTALYWYRQSLGQGLEFLIYFQGNSAPDKSGLPSDRFSAERTGGSVSTLTIQRTQQEDSAVYLCASSLGYGLEAFFGQGTRLTVV.

This chain joins TRBV4-2 and TRBJ2-7; D unresolved. This CDR3 spans 12 amino acids. V was clipped by 2 bases and J by 4 bases, with 6 bases between them. From germline, CDR1 is LGHNA and CDR2 YNFKEQ. CDR3: CASSQTTYEQYF. Here the CDR3 DNA reads TGTGCCAGCAGCCAAACTACATACGAGCAGTACTTC.

This rearrangement joins TRBV29-1 to TRBJ1-2, with 10 bases lining up with TRBD1. CDR3 size: 15 residues. Germline CDR1 and CDR2: SQVTM and ANQGSEA. Trimming cost V 6 bases and J 2 bases; bases outside gene matches: 9. As DNA, the CDR3 is TGCAGCGTATCTACAGACAGGGGGCGAAACTATGGCTACACCTTC. This codes for CSVSTDRGRNYGYTF.

V is TRBV19 and J is TRBJ1-3; D is unresolved. V shed 7 bases and J shed 1 base, with 8 bases lying between them. CDR1 and CDR2 from the germline V gene are LNHDA and SQIVND (reference sequence). CDR3 length equals 13 residues. CDR3 sequence (DNA): TGTGCCAGTAAGTCCGTATCTGGAAACACCATATATTTT. It is translated as CASKSVSGNTIYF.

This clonotype was seen more than once but under ten times. The chain links TRBV4-1 to TRBJ2-3, with unresolved D. The V gene's germline CDR1 is MGHRA and CDR2 YSYEKL. The CDR3 has 15 amino acids. V was pared by 1 base and J by 1 base, with 9 bases between. The CDR3 DNA sequence: TGCGCCAGCAGCCAAGGCTCGGATGGCACAGATACGCAGTATTTT. This translates into CASSQGSDGTDTQYF.

The rearrangement joins TRBV4-3 to TRBJ2-7, with D perhaps assigned TRBD1 or TRBD2 (5 bases each). The CDR3 has 14 amino acids. The germline V gene encodes CDR1 LGHNA and CDR2 YSLEER. V lost 3 bases to trimming and J lost 1 base, with 10 bases between them. The CDR3 protein is CASSQSWGSYEQYV. CDR3 coding DNA: TGCGCCAGCAGCCAGTCTTGGGGGTCCTACGAGCAGTACGTC.

This clonotype was recorded a few times. This chain uses TRBV7-2 with TRBJ2-1; the match to TRBD1 covers 7 bases. Germline assignment: CDR1 SGHTA and CDR2 FQGNSA. This CDR3 has 14 residues. Losses at the gene ends were 6 bases for V and 7 bases for J; bases not matched to a gene: 9. CDR3 loop: CASSWNRGANEQFF. In nucleotides, the CDR3 is TGTGCCAGCAGTTGGAACAGGGGTGCGAATGAGCAGTTCTTC.

This clonotype was detected a few times. The V gene is TRBV5-4, the J gene TRBJ1-2; perhaps TRBD1 as D (6 bases). CDR3 length: 15 residues. CDR1 SGHNT and CDR2 YYREEE come from the germline V gene (reference sequence). With 7 bases removed from V and 3 bases from J, the gap between germline ends came to 19 bases. The CDR3 is CASETFGGSDYGYTF. Here the CDR3 DNA reads TGTGCCAGCGAAACTTTTGGGGGCTCTGACTATGGCTACACCTTC.

The table lists this clonotype with a few counts. The chain employs TRBV6-5 and TRBJ1-6; D remains ambiguous. V was trimmed by 1 base and J by 0 bases, leaving 7 bases between them. CDR3 length equals 16 residues. The V gene's germline CDR1 is MNHEY and CDR2 SVGAGI. The CDR3 is CASSYFGSSYNSPLHF. The CDR3 DNA reads TGTGCCAGCAGTTACTTCGGGAGCTCCTATAATTCACCCCTCCACTTT.

This clonotype appeared a few times. V usage is TRBV29-1 and J usage is TRBJ2-1, with 7 nucleotides matching TRBD1. CDR1 and CDR2 (germline): SQVTM, ANQGSEA. Trimming cost V 4 bases and J 2 bases; bases outside gene matches: 8. CDR3 length: 15 residues. CDR3 sequence reads: CSVVTGRGAYNEQFF. The CDR3 DNA sequence: TGCAGCGTTGTGACAGGGAGAGGGGCCTACAATGAGCAGTTCTTC.

The table lists this clonotype with many counts. This chain connects TRBV12-3 or TRBV12-4 to TRBJ1-1; D is perhaps TRBD1 (5 bases). Trimming cost V 6 bases and J 6 bases, with 8 bases left between them. The CDR3 covers 11 residues. CDR3 in DNA: TGTGCCAGCAGGGGGGGGGCTGAAGCTTTCTTT. This codes for CASRGGAEAFF.

This chain uses TRBV7-2 with TRBJ1-3; tentative D call: TRBD1 (5 bases). V was pared by 5 bases and J by 0 bases, with 17 bases between. Looked up from germline, CDR1 is SGHTA and CDR2 is FQGNSA. The CDR3 length is 17 residues. The CDR3: CASSLRTGEASGNTIYF. In DNA form, the CDR3 reads TGTGCCAGCAGCCTAAGGACGGGGGAGGCCTCTGGAAACACCATATATTTT.

The table lists this clonotype with a few counts. The rearrangement joins TRBV11-2 to TRBJ1-2, with 10 nucleotides matching TRBD1. The CDR3 consists of 18 residues. Unmatched junction bases numbered 12, after V lost 2 bases and J lost 3 bases. The germline CDR1 and CDR2 sequences are SGHAT and FQNNGV. CDR3 nucleotides: TGTGCCAGCAGCTTACTTTACAGGACAGGGGGTAGGGACTATGGCTACACCTTC. It encodes CASSLLYRTGGRDYGYTF.

The J gene is TRBJ2-1, the V gene TRBV3-1; TRBD1 matches 7 bases. The CDR3 runs 14 residues. With V trimmed by 2 bases and J by 4 bases, 2 bases remained unmatched. CDR1 LGHDT and CDR2 YNNKEL come from the germline V gene (reference sequence). CDR3 residues: CASSQLGQYNEQFF. The CDR3 DNA reads as TGTGCCAGCAGCCAATTGGGACAGTACAATGAGCAGTTCTTC.

The chain joins TRBV13 to TRBJ1-2; 7 bases align to TRBD1. Germline V gene data show CDR1 as PRHDT and CDR2 as FYEKMQ (reference sequence). The V and J ends lost 6 bases and 4 bases, in that order; junction bases with no gene match: 8. The CDR3 spans 14 residues. The CDR3 nucleotides are TGTGCCAGCAGGGCGCAGGGGGATAGCTATGGCTACACCTTC. Translating it yields CASRAQGDSYGYTF.

This clonotype was recorded a few times. V usage is TRBV6-5 and J usage is TRBJ1-2; 11 positions match TRBD1. Germline V gene sequence: CDR1 MNHEY, CDR2 SVGAGI. With 5 bases clipped from V and 3 bases from J, the junction kept 5 bases outside the gene matches. The CDR3 is 15 amino acids. CDR3 sequence reads: CASSTRTGGDYGYTF. The CDR3 region has the DNA TGTGCCAGCAGTACCAGGACAGGGGGCGACTATGGCTACACCTTC.

This clonotype was found many times. This chain connects TRBV7-6 to TRBJ2-3, with D unresolved. The germline V gene encodes CDR1 SGHVS and CDR2 FNYEAQ. The CDR3 totals 17 residues. V lost 0 bases and J 2 bases, leaving 15 bases between the germline ends. The CDR3: CASSLALFSSVTDTQYF. In DNA form, the CDR3 reads TGTGCCAGCAGCTTAGCGCTGTTCTCAAGCGTCACAGATACGCAGTATTTT.